The sequence of this T cell receptor beta chain was determined in a study of CD8 T cells in Susac syndrome. Random hexamers served to reverse transcribe roughly 0.45 to 1 ug RNA. immunoSEQ multiplex PCR amplified TCR beta CDR3 across 54 Vbeta, 13 Jbeta. TCRdb reprocessed the immunoSEQ multiplex PCR reads with MiXCR, giving one entry per CDR3 protein. The top ten hold approximately 0.17% of the sample, which has some 140,000 distinct CDR3 sequences, around 93% seen once. This clonotype was counted a single time. Sequencing targeted TCR beta in blood CD8+ and CD4+ T cells. Germline V gene lookup returns CDR1 MGHRA and CDR2 YSYEKL. CDR3 size: 14 residues. The V segment lost 3 bases and the J segment 11 bases; nucleotides outside the gene matches: 12.

The chain employs TRBV4-1 and TRBJ1-1, with 7 bases lining up with TRBD1. Sequencing used CD8+ T cells from PBMCs. This TCR was sampled from a human donor with Susac syndrome. CDR3 protein: CASSQVGQFLEAFF. CDR3 sequence (DNA): TGCGCCAGCAGCCAGGTGGGACAGTTTCTCGAGGCTTTCTTT.